Here is one T cell receptor beta chain with its context. The sample is drawn from a study of blood T cell repertoires in COVID-19. Original analysis: Estimation of nucleated cell counts was performed using reference gene primer amplification. This table comes from immunoSEQ multiplex PCR, and its TCRdb copy is limited to in-frame clones, with some not included. V and J calls and clone size are as listed in that table; D and trimming were resolved from the DNA. The sample lists approximately 350,000 clones; roughly 87% were seen once. Participants were placed into cohorts based on the clinical history they reported. Recovered status in Cohort 3 required two negative PCRs, clearance, or symptom resolution. Specimen: PBMCs or T cells enriched from blood (not recorded which). This TCR came from a woman aged 45-60 years who had recovered from COVID-19.

The DNA of the CDR3 is TGTGCCAGCAGCTTGGTTGGCGGGGGAGGGGAGCAGTACTTC. Translating gives CASSLVGGGGEQYF. The chain is built from TRBV5-4 and TRBJ2-7; TRBD2 matches at 7 bases. J lost 7 bases, V lost 0 bases, and 7 bases had no gene match. Germline values: CDR1 SGHNT, CDR2 YYREEE (reference sequence). CDR3 length: 14 amino acids.